A single sample gave rise to the 6 T cell receptor beta chains below, sequenced in a study of blood T cell repertoires in COVID-19. Sequencing used immunoSEQ multiplex PCR; TCRdb keeps in-frame clones, though not all of them. The sample consists of some 190,000 clones, 65% to 85% of them appearing once. The specimen sequenced was PBMCs or T cells enriched from blood (not recorded which). The receptors stem from a man aged 25-45 years with acute COVID-19.

The chain has TRBV11-2 and TRBJ1-1; D is unclear. Trimming removed 1 base from V and 5 bases from J, with 14 bases in between. The CDR3 extends over 15 amino acids. CDR1 SGHAT and CDR2 FQNNGV come from the germline V gene. In DNA form, the CDR3 reads TGTGCCAGCAGCTTAGGTCTGATTCGAGGGACTGAAGCTTTCTTT. Encoded protein: CASSLGLIRGTEAFF.

This clone was seen only once. The chain is built from TRBV5-5 and TRBJ2-2, with D tentatively TRBD1 (6 bases). Germline V CDR1 and CDR2: SGHKS, YYEKEE (reference sequence). Trimming stripped 4 bases from V and 1 base from J, with 11 bases between. This CDR3 spans 15 amino acids. The CDR3 nucleotides read TGTGCCAGCAGCCCCTTAGGGGGGAACACCGGGGAGCTGTTTTTT. As protein: CASSPLGGNTGELFF.

The table lists this clone with a few counts. The gene calls are TRBV5-1 and TRBJ1-2, with 10 positions matching TRBD1. This CDR3 has 15 residues. The V gene's germline CDR1 is SGHRS and CDR2 YFSETQ. Unmatched junction bases numbered 11, after V lost 4 bases and J lost 8 bases. CDR3 region: CASSPGTGVEGGYTF. The CDR3 bases are TGCGCCAGCAGCCCCGGGACAGGGGTTGAGGGGGGCTACACCTTC.

Only one count was recorded for this clone. The J gene is TRBJ1-4, the V gene TRBV6-5, with 9 bases identical to TRBD1. CDR1 and CDR2 from the germline V gene are MNHEY and SVGAGI. This CDR3 comprises 14 residues. Losses at the gene ends were 7 bases for V and 7 bases for J; bases not matched to a gene: 7. The CDR3 spells CASTLTGGSEKLFF. The CDR3 region has the DNA TGTGCCAGCACTTTGACAGGGGGAAGTGAAAAACTGTTTTTT.

CDR3 sequence (DNA): TGTGCCAGCAGCCTCACAGACAGGGGAATTGCCTCCGAGCAGTACTTC. Its translation is CASSLTDRGIASEQYF. The chain has TRBV11-2 and TRBJ2-7, with TRBD1 identical over 8 bases. The CDR3 has 16 amino acids. The V and J ends lost 5 bases and 6 bases, in that order; junction bases with no gene match: 15. Germline assignment: CDR1 SGHAT and CDR2 FQNNGV.

The chain recombines TRBV27 with TRBJ2-1, with 16 bases fitting TRBD2. J lost 1 base, V lost 2 bases, and 5 bases had no gene match. Germline values: CDR1 MNHEY, CDR2 SMNVEV (reference sequence). The CDR3 spans 19 residues. The CDR3 loop is CASSLGTSGGAFSYNEQFF. CDR3 DNA: TGTGCCAGCAGTTTAGGGACTAGCGGGGGGGCCTTTTCCTACAATGAGCAGTTCTTC.